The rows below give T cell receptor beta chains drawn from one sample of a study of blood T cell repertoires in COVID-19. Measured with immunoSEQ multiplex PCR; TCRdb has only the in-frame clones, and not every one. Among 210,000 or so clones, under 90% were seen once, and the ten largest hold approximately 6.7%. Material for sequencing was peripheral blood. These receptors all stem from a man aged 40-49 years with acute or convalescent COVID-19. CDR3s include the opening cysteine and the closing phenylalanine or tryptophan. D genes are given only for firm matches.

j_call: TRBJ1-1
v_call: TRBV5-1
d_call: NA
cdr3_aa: CASSLAAGDTEAFF
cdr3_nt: TGCGCCAGCAGCTTGGCCGCAGGGGACACTGAAGCTTTCTTT

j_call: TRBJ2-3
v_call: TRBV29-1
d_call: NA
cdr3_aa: CSVAAGTQYF
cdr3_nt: TGCAGCGTTGCTGCGGGTACGCAGTATTTT

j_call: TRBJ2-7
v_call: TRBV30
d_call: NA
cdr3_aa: CAWRDSQGPRYEQYF
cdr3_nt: TGTGCCTGGAGGGATTCACAGGGCCCACGCTACGAGCAGTACTTC

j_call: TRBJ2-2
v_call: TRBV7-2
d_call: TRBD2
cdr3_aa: CASSVAGGITGELFF
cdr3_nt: TGTGCCAGCAGCGTGGCGGGGGGTATCACCGGGGAGCTGTTTTTT

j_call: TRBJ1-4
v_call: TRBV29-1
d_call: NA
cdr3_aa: CSGGGGAGGDEKLFF
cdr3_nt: TGCAGCGGTGGCGGGGGGGCCGGCGGGGATGAAAAACTGTTTTTT

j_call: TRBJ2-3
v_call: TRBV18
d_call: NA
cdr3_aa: CASSPPGLSTDTQYF
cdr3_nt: TGTGCCAGCTCACCACCGGGACTGAGCACAGATACGCAGTATTTT

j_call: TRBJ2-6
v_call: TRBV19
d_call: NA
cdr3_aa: CASMVPSVSGANVLTF
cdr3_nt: TGTGCCAGTATGGTCCCTTCGGTCTCTGGGGCCAACGTCCTGACTTTC

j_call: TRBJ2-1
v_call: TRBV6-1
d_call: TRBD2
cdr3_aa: CASSVASGGPHNEQFF
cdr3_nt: TGTGCCAGCAGTGTGGCTAGCGGGGGCCCCCACAATGAGCAGTTCTTC

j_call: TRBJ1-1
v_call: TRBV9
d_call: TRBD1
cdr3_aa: CASSVETGAPTEAFF
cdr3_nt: TGTGCCAGCAGCGTAGAAACAGGGGCGCCCACTGAAGCTTTCTTT

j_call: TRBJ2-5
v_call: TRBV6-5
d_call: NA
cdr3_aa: CASSYSESQETQYF
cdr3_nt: TGTGCCAGCAGTTACTCGGAGAGTCAAGAGACCCAGTACTTC

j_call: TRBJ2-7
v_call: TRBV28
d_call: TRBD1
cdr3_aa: CASSSGQVTYEQYF
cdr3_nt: TGTGCCAGCAGTTCCGGACAGGTCACCTACGAGCAGTACTTC

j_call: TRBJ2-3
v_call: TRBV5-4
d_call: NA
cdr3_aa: CASSDPQGTDTQYF
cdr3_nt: TGTGCCAGCAGCGATCCACAGGGCACAGATACGCAGTATTTT

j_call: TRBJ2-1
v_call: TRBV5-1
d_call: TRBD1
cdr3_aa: CASSLVGQGDNEQFF
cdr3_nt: TGCGCCAGCAGCTTGGTGGGACAGGGTGACAATGAGCAGTTCTTC

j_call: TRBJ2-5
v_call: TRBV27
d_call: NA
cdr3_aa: CASRPQGRETQYF
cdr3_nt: TGTGCCAGCCGACCACAGGGTCGAGAGACCCAGTACTTC

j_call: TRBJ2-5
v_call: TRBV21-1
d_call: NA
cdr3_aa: CASSTRQCQETQYF
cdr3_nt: TGTGCCAGCAGCACAAGACAGTGCCAAGAGACCCAGTACTTC

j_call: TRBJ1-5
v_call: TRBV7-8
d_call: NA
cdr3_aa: CASSPDTRVLGQPQHF
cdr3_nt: TGTGCCAGCAGCCCCGATACCAGGGTTCTAGGTCAGCCCCAGCATTTT

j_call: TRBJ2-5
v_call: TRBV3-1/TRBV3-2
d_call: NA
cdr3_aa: CASSQDLEGGETQYF
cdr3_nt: TGTGCCAGCAGCCAAGATCTTGAGGGAGGAGAGACCCAGTACTTC

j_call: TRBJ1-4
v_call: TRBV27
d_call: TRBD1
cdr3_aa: CASSRQGDEKLFF
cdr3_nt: TGTGCCAGCAGCCGACAGGGGGATGAAAAACTGTTTTTT

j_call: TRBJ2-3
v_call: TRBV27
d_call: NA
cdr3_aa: CASRQDYTDTQYF
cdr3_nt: TGTGCCAGCAGGCAGGACTACACAGATACGCAGTATTTT

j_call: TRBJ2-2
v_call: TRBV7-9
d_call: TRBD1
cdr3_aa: CASSLNRDRVTGELFF
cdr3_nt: TGTGCCAGCAGCCTCAACCGGGACAGGGTCACCGGGGAGCTGTTTTTT

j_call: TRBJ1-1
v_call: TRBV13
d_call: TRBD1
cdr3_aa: CASSRRQGSTEAFF
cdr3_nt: TGTGCCAGCAGCAGAAGACAGGGGAGCACTGAAGCTTTCTTT

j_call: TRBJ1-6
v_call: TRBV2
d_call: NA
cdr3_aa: CASSREGRSGSPLHF
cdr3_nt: TGTGCCAGCAGTAGAGAAGGTCGTTCAGGATCACCCCTCCACTTT

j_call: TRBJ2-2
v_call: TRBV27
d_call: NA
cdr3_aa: CASSLLDGTGELFF
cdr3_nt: TGTGCCAGCAGTTTATTAGATGGCACCGGGGAGCTGTTTTTT

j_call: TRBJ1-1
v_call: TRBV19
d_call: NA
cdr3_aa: CASFTGNTEAFF
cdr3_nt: TGTGCCAGTTTTACAGGGAACACTGAAGCTTTCTTT

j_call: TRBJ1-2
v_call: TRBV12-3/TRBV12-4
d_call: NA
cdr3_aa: CASSSNDRPLTF
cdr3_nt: TGTGCCAGCAGCTCCAACGACAGGCCCCTGACCTTC